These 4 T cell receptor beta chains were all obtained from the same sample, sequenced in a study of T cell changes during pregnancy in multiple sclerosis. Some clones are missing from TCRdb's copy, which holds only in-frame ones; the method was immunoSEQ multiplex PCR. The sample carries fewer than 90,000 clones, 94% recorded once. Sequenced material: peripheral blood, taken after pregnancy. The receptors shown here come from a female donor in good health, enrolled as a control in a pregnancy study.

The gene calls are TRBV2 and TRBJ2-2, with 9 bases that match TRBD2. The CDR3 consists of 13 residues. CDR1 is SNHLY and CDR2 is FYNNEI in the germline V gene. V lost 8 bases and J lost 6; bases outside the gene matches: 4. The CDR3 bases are TGTGCCAGCCGAATAGCGGGAGCCGGGGAGCTGTTTTTT. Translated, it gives CASRIAGAGELFF.

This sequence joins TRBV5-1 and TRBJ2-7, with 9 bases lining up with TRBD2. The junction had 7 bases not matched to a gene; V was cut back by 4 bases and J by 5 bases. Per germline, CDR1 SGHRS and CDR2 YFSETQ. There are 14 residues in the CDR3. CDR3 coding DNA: TGCGCCAGCAGCCAAGTAGCGGGAGACAACGAGCAGTACTTC. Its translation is CASSQVAGDNEQYF.

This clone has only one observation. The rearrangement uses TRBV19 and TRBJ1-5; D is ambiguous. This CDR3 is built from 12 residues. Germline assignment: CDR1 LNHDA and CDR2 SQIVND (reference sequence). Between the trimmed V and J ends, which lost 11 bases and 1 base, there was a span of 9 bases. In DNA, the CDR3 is TGTGCCGGCTCAACAAGCAATCAGCCCCAGCATTTT. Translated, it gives CAGSTSNQPQHF. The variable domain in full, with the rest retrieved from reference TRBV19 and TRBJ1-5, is DGGITQSPKYLFRKEGQNVTLSCEQNLNHDAMYWYRQDPGQGLRLIYYSQIVNDFQKGDIAEGYSVSREKKESFPLTVTSAQKNPTAFYLCAGSTSNQPQHFGDGTRLSIL.

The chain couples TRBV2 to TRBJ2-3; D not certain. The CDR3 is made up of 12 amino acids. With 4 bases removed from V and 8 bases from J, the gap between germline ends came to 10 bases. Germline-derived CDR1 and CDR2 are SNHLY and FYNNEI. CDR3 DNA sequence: TGTGCCAGCAGTGTACCCGGCGGTACGCAGTATTTT. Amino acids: CASSVPGGTQYF.